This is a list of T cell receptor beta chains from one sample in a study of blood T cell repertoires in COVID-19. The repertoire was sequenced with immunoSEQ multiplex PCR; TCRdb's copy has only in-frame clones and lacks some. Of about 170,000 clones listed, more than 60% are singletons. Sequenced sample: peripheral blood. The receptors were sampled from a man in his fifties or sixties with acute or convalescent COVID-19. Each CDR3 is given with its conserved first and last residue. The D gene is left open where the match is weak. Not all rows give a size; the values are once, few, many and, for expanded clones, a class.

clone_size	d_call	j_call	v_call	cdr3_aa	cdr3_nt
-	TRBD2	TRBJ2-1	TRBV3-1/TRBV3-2	CASSLRPGLAGGSSYNEQFF	TGTGCCAGCAGCCTACGCCCGGGACTAGCGGGGGGGAGCTCCTACAATGAGCAGTTCTTC
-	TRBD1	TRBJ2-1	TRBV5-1	CASSTGQPSYNEQFF	TGCGCCAGCAGCACGGGACAGCCTTCCTACAATGAGCAGTTCTTC
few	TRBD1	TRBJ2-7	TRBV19	CASKETGNSLEQYF	TGTGCCAGTAAAGAGACAGGGAATTCTCTCGAGCAGTACTTC
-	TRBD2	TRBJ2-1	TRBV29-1	CSTRTGGYNEQFF	TGCAGCACAAGGACGGGGGGGTACAATGAGCAGTTCTTC
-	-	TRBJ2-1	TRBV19	CASSIVRTGGPYNEQFF	TGTGCCAGTAGTATAGTGAGAACGGGGGGCCCGTACAATGAGCAGTTCTTC
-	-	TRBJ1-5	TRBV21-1	CASSKVLGAEQPQHF	TGTGCCAGCAGCAAAGTTCTAGGGGCGGAACAGCCCCAGCATTTT
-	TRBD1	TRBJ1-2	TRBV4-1	CASSQVAGGFYGYTF	TGCGCCAGCAGCCAAGTGGCAGGGGGCTTTTATGGCTACACCTTC
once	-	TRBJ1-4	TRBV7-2	CASSLQRGSEKLFF	TGTGCCAGCAGCTTACAGAGAGGGAGTGAAAAACTGTTTTTT
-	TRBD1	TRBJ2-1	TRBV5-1	CASSTTRDRGHNEQFF	TGCGCCAGCAGCACAACGAGGGACAGGGGGCACAATGAGCAGTTCTTC
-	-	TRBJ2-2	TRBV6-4	CASSDPGGDGELFF	TGTGCCAGCAGTGACCCTGGAGGCGACGGGGAGCTGTTTTTT
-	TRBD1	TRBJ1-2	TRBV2	CASSGGTGRDYGYTF	TGTGCCAGCAGTGGAGGGACAGGGAGGGACTATGGCTACACCTTC
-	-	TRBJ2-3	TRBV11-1	CASSLDISSTDTQYF	TGTGCCAGCAGCTTAGATATTTCTAGCACAGATACGCAGTATTTT
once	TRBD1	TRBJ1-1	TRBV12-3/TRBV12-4	CASSSQQGTEAFF	TGTGCCAGCAGTTCCCAACAGGGGACTGAAGCTTTCTTT
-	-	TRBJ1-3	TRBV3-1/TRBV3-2	CASSHRTGVAGNTIYF	TGTGCCAGCAGCCATCGAACGGGGGTTGCTGGAAACACCATATATTTT